This T cell receptor beta chain was found in a study of blood T cell repertoires in COVID-19. Across the study: The samples span acute and convalescent COVID-19 from the United States, Italy and Spain. In each case, the material was cDNA or gDNA derived from T cells, B-cell-depleted T cells, or PBMCs.

V was pared by 6 bases and J by 6 bases, with 12 bases between. Per the germline V gene, CDR1 is SNHLY and CDR2 is FYNNEI. The CDR3 spans 12 residues. Methods used by the authors: Amplification of reference gene primers provided the estimated nucleated cell counts. Only in-frame clones appear in the TCRdb table, and some are missing; sequencing was by immunoSEQ multiplex PCR. The DNA was the basis for D and trimming; V, J and clone size are from that table. This sample carries 6,000 to 8,500 clones, 80% to 90% of them seen once, and the ten largest clones take around a sixth. Sequences were obtained from peripheral blood. This sequence was found in a human donor in a cohort sampled during active COVID-19. The J gene is TRBJ2-7, the V gene TRBV2; no clear D. In nucleotides, the CDR3 is TGTGCCAGCAGCGCCCCTCTTAGCGAGCAGTACTTC. Encoded protein: CASSAPLSEQYF.